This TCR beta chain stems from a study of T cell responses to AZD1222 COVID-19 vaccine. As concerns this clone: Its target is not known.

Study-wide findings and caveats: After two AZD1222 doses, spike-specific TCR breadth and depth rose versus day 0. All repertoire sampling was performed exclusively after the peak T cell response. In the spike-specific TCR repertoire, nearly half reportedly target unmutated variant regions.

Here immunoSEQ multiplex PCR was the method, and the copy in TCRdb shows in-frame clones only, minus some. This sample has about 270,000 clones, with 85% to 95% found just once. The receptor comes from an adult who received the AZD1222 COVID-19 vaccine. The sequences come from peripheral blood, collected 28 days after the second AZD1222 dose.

The CDR3 is CASSFSGSYEQYF. The DNA of the CDR3 is TGTGCCAGCAGTTTTAGCGGGAGCTACGAGCAGTACTTC. The chain employs TRBV27 and TRBJ2-7, with 9 bases that match TRBD2. CDR1 is MNHEY, CDR2 SMNVEV, per germline (reference sequence). The CDR3 contains 13 residues. Trimming cost V 3 bases and J 3 bases; bases outside gene matches: 0.